These 31 T cell receptor beta chains share one sample of origin, sequenced in a study of chemoradiotherapy in HPV16-positive cancers. Assay: immunoSEQ multiplex PCR; the TCRdb copy retains only in-frame clones and omits some. The table includes 4,500 to 5,500 clones, roughly 81% detected once. This specimen was tumor tissue, taken from a patient who underwent chemoradiotherapy. These receptors all come from a human donor with HPV-associated anogenital cancer.

V is TRBV2 and J is TRBJ2-7, with TRBD1 identical over 7 bases. V gave up 4 bases and J gave up 0 bases; unmatched junction bases: 3. The germline V gene has CDR1 SNHLY and CDR2 FYNNEI. This CDR3 is 14 amino acids long. The CDR3 loop is CASSAGTASYEQYF. The CDR3 nucleotides are TGTGCCAGCAGTGCCGGGACAGCCTCCTACGAGCAGTACTTC.

J is TRBJ1-2 and V is TRBV11-3; the match to TRBD1 covers 9 bases. The V gene's germline CDR1 is SGHNT and CDR2 YENEEA. V trimming: 5 bases; J trimming: 6 bases; junction bases outside the gene matches: 4. The CDR3 consists of 13 residues. The DNA of the CDR3 is TGTGCCAGCAGCATCCGACAGGGGGATGGCTACACCTTC. As protein: CASSIRQGDGYTF.

The rearrangement joins TRBV5-1 to TRBJ2-1, with D possibly matching TRBD2 (5 bases). CDR1 is SGHRS and CDR2 is YFSETQ in the germline V gene. The CDR3 extends over 14 amino acids. The V gene lost 1 base and the J gene lost 6 bases, with 11 bases spanning the gap. The CDR3 sequence is CASSLWSSSNEQFF. CDR3 nucleotide sequence: TGCGCCAGCAGCTTGTGGTCTAGCAGCAATGAGCAGTTCTTC.

CDR3 loop: CASSSESQGSPLHF. The CDR3 region has the DNA TGTGCCAGCAGCTCTGAATCCCAGGGGTCACCCCTCCACTTT. This chain connects TRBV7-9 to TRBJ1-6; D perhaps matches TRBD1 (6 bases). V lost 4 bases, J lost 10 bases, and 14 bases lay in between. The CDR3 contains 14 residues. Germline V CDR1 and CDR2: SEHNR, FQNEAQ (reference sequence).

V and J are TRBV5-4 and TRBJ2-5; TRBD1 is a possible D gene (6 bases). The CDR3 runs 13 residues. The germline CDR1 and CDR2 sequences are SGHNT and YYREEE (reference sequence). V was trimmed by 4 bases and J by 5 bases, leaving 12 bases between them. The CDR3 spells CASSPAGVETQYF. For the CDR3, the DNA is TGTGCCAGCAGCCCCGCAGGGGTGGAGACCCAGTACTTC.

This clone was seen a handful of times. This sequence joins TRBV7-2 and TRBJ2-7; TRBD2 aligns across 12 bases. Germline CDR1 is SGHTA and CDR2 is FQGNSA. The CDR3 is 14 amino acids. J was trimmed by 6 bases and V by 5 bases; bases with no gene match: 5. The CDR3 nucleotides read TGTGCCAGCAGCCGGACTAGCGGGAACCGCGAGCAGTACTTC. It translates to CASSRTSGNREQYF.

The genes are TRBV27 and TRBJ2-1; D assignment may be TRBD1 or TRBD2 (5 bases each). Trimming shortened V by 7 bases and J by 0 bases, and 10 bases separated the two germline ends. Germline lookup yields CDR1 MNHEY and CDR2 SMNVEV (reference sequence). This CDR3 contains 14 residues. CDR3 amino acids: CASMGTSSYNEQFF. Here the CDR3 DNA reads TGTGCCAGCATGGGGACCTCCTCCTACAATGAGCAGTTCTTC.

The genes are TRBV6-5 and TRBJ2-2; tentative D call: TRBD2 (8 bases). With 4 bases removed from V and 5 bases from J, the gap between germline ends came to 14 bases. The V gene's germline CDR1 is MNHEY and CDR2 SVGAGI. This CDR3 is 15 amino acids long. The CDR3 region is CASSSGGGRTGELFF. The CDR3 DNA follows: TGTGCCAGCAGTTCGGGAGGGGGCAGGACCGGGGAGCTGTTTTTT.

This rearrangement joins TRBV30 to TRBJ2-1; unclear D gene. The ends were cut back, 0 bases at V and 5 bases at J, with 8 bases in the middle. The CDR3 consists of 13 residues. The germline gives CDR1 GTSNPN, CDR2 SVGIG (reference sequence). CDR3 sequence: CAWSVQKNNEQFF. CDR3 coding DNA: TGTGCCTGGAGTGTACAGAAAAACAATGAGCAGTTCTTC.

This clone has only a few counts. The chain links TRBV11-3 to TRBJ1-1; weak D call: TRBD1 (5 bases). CDR1 is SGHNT and CDR2 is YENEEA in the germline V gene. The CDR3 contains 13 residues. V gave up 3 bases and J gave up 1 base, with 6 bases separating them. CDR3 coding DNA: TGTGCCAGCAGCTTTACAGGGAACACTGAAGCTTTCTTT. It encodes CASSFTGNTEAFF.

This clone was detected only once. This chain joins TRBV6-5 and TRBJ1-1; D call uncertain. Between the trimmed V and J ends, which lost 10 bases and 0 bases, there was a span of 18 bases. This CDR3 comprises 15 residues. Per germline, CDR1 MNHEY and CDR2 SVGAGI. This CDR3 reads CATQSPRVLNTEAFF. The CDR3 DNA is TGTGCCACCCAATCCCCGCGGGTCTTGAACACTGAAGCTTTCTTT.

The chain joins TRBV5-1 to TRBJ1-2; D remains unclear. Per germline, CDR1 SGHRS and CDR2 YFSETQ. This CDR3 spans 15 amino acids. V was cut by 5 bases and J by 3 bases, with 17 bases left in between. CDR3 coding DNA: TGCGCCAGCAGTTTTTTGGCGGGTGTCGACTATGGCTACACCTTC. Translating gives CASSFLAGVDYGYTF.

CDR3 nucleotide sequence: TGTGCCAGCAGCCAAGGACCCTCGACAGGGGCGGATGGCTACACCTTC. Translating gives CASSQGPSTGADGYTF. The chain carries TRBV4-2 and TRBJ1-2, with 8 bases that match TRBD1. This CDR3 is built from 16 residues. V shed 1 base, J shed 6 bases, and the junction held 10 bases outside the gene matches. Germline CDR1 and CDR2: LGHNA and YNFKEQ.

The gene calls are TRBV6-1 and TRBJ2-3; TRBD1 aligns across 9 bases. V was pared by 2 bases and J by 2 bases, with 8 bases of the junction left unmatched. This CDR3 contains 17 residues. Germline lookup yields CDR1 MNHNS and CDR2 SASEGT. The chain's CDR3 is CASSETGTGSFTDTQYF. CDR3 in DNA: TGTGCCAGCAGTGAAACCGGGACAGGGTCTTTCACAGATACGCAGTATTTT.

This chain links TRBV10-1 with TRBJ2-5, with unresolved D. The CDR3 has 15 amino acids. The germline CDR1 and CDR2 sequences are WNHNN and SYGVQD (reference sequence). Trimming cost V 6 bases and J 2 bases, with 16 bases left between them. The CDR3, as DNA: TGCGCCAGCAGGAAGATACAAGACTCACAAGAGACCCAGTACTTC. It yields the protein CASRKIQDSQETQYF.

V usage is TRBV9 and J usage is TRBJ2-2; the D is unclear. Germline CDR1 reads SGDLS; CDR2 reads YYNGEE. Between the trimmed V and J ends, which lost 0 bases and 7 bases, there was a span of 4 bases. CDR3 length: 12 amino acids. CDR3 in DNA: TGTGCCAGCAGCGTAGAAATCGGGGAGCTGTTTTTT. This codes for CASSVEIGELFF.

The chain joins TRBV7-2 to TRBJ2-5; D might be TRBD1 (6 bases). With 4 bases removed from V and 5 bases from J, the gap between germline ends came to 14 bases. The germline V gene has CDR1 SGHTA and CDR2 FQGNSA. The CDR3 runs 14 residues. The CDR3 region has the DNA TGTGCCAGCAGCTCAGGGGCAGTAAGGGAGACCCAGTACTTC. Encoded protein: CASSSGAVRETQYF.

J is TRBJ1-3 and V is TRBV29-1; D not certain. The CDR3 has 12 residues. Germline V lookup: CDR1 SQVTM, CDR2 ANQGSEA. The CDR3 loop reads CSVEASGNTIYF. The DNA for the CDR3 is TGCAGTGTGGAGGCCTCTGGAAACACCATATATTTT.

The rearrangement links TRBV18 to TRBJ1-3; the D gene is possibly TRBD1 (5 bases). V dropped 3 bases and J dropped 0 bases, with 12 bases sitting between them. CDR1 is KGHSH and CDR2 is LQKENI in the germline V gene. This CDR3 is 16 amino acids long. This CDR3 is CASSPTGGISGNTIYF. In DNA, the CDR3 is TGTGCCAGCTCACCGACCGGGGGTATCTCTGGAAACACCATATATTTT.

The chain carries TRBV19 and TRBJ1-5; D is undetermined. The ends were cut back, 1 base at V and 7 bases at J, with 8 bases in the middle. The CDR3 is 13 amino acids. Germline loops: CDR1 LNHDA, CDR2 SQIVND (reference sequence). The CDR3 sequence is CASSIGGHQPQHF. CDR3 in DNA: TGTGCCAGTAGTATAGGCGGGCACCAGCCCCAGCATTTT.

A word on this clone: An end of the junction does not agree with germline; a read error may underlie this. The V call is TRBV7-7, the J call TRBJ2-5; D is perhaps TRBD1 or TRBD2 (6 bases each). Germline values: CDR1 SSHAT, CDR2 FNYEAQ (reference sequence). This CDR3 comprises 15 residues. Here the CDR3 reads CASSLGGQIKETQYF. The CDR3 region has the DNA TGTGCTAGCAGCTTAGGGGGGCAAATAAAGGAGACCCAGTACTTC.

This chain joins TRBV18 and TRBJ1-4; D uncertain. Germline V lookup: CDR1 KGHSH, CDR2 LQKENI. This CDR3 region has 15 residues. V was shortened by 4 bases and J by 5 bases, with 14 bases between the two germline ends. Written as DNA, the CDR3 is TGTGCCAGCTCACTTCCGCCGGCAAGAAATGAAAAACTGTTTTTT. This gives the protein CASSLPPARNEKLFF.

The rearrangement uses TRBV7-9 and TRBJ1-1; 9 nucleotides agree with TRBD1. CDR1 and CDR2 (germline): SEHNR, FQNEAQ (reference sequence). The CDR3 contains 14 residues. V was pared by 3 bases and J by 4 bases, with 3 bases of the junction left unmatched. The CDR3 protein is CASSFRQGVTEAFF. The CDR3 coding sequence is TGTGCCAGCAGCTTCCGACAGGGGGTCACTGAAGCTTTCTTT.

The chain has TRBV7-9 and TRBJ1-2, with D tentatively TRBD1 (5 bases). Between the trimmed V and J ends, which lost 1 base and 6 bases, there was a span of 15 bases. The germline V gene encodes CDR1 SEHNR and CDR2 FQNEAQ (reference sequence). This CDR3 has 15 amino acids. The CDR3 is CASSLDRNNYNGYTF. CDR3 coding DNA: TGTGCCAGCAGCTTAGACAGGAATAATTATAATGGCTACACCTTC.

A few counts support this clone. This chain joins TRBV4-1 and TRBJ1-1, with D possibly being TRBD1 (5 bases). CDR1 is MGHRA and CDR2 is YSYEKL in the germline V gene. This CDR3 contains 14 residues. V lost 1 base and J lost 4, with 10 bases in between. The CDR3 spells CASSQGGEATEAFF. In DNA form, the CDR3 reads TGCGCCAGCAGCCAAGGGGGGGAGGCCACTGAAGCTTTCTTT.

This chain joins TRBV10-3 and TRBJ2-5, with D possibly being TRBD2 (6 bases). The V gene lost 6 bases and the J gene lost 5 bases, with 19 bases spanning the gap. The CDR3 is 15 residues long. Germline CDR1 ENHRY, CDR2 SYGVKD. DNA for the CDR3: TGTGCCATCAGCCGAGGAGGGGCCCTGGGGGAGACCCAGTACTTC. It is translated as CAISRGGALGETQYF.

This clone has just a few counts. J is TRBJ2-1 and V is TRBV7-9, with a tentative D call TRBD1 (7 bases). The V end was cut by 5 bases, the J end by 7 bases, with 18 bases between. CDR3 length: 15 amino acids. Germline V gene lookup returns CDR1 SEHNR and CDR2 FQNEAQ (reference sequence). CDR3 sequence reads: CASSRAARGENEQFF. The CDR3, as DNA: TGTGCCAGCAGCCGGGCGGCCAGGGGGGAAAATGAGCAGTTCTTC.

V and J are TRBV5-1 and TRBJ2-5; TRBD2 matches 10 bases. J gave up 3 bases and V 0 bases, and 5 bases lay outside the gene matches. In germline, CDR1 is SGHRS, CDR2 YFSETQ. The CDR3 is 16 residues long. CDR3 residues: CASSLGLAGAEETQYF. DNA for the CDR3: TGCGCCAGCAGCTTGGGGCTAGCGGGAGCAGAAGAGACCCAGTACTTC.

V and J are TRBV6-5 and TRBJ2-7; 12 bases map to TRBD2. Germline V gives CDR1 MNHEY, CDR2 SVGAGI. There are 15 residues in the CDR3. The V gene end was trimmed by 5 bases and the J gene end by 5 bases; junction bases not matched to a gene: 7. This chain's CDR3 is CASSTLAGGPHEQYF. In nucleotides, the CDR3 is TGTGCCAGCAGTACCCTAGCGGGAGGGCCCCACGAGCAGTACTTC.

Here the CDR3 DNA reads TGTGCCAGTAGACCGGGACAGGGGTCCTACGAGCAGTACTTC. Translating it yields CASRPGQGSYEQYF. The V and J genes are TRBV19 and TRBJ2-7, with TRBD1 matching 10 bases. The CDR3 is 14 amino acids. V shed 6 bases and J 1 base; nucleotides not matched to a gene: 3. Germline assignment: CDR1 LNHDA and CDR2 SQIVND (reference sequence).

This clone was detected only once. The rearrangement uses TRBV15 and TRBJ2-3; possibly TRBD2 for D (5 bases). V dropped 4 bases and J dropped 1 base, with 21 bases sitting between them. The CDR3 spans 18 residues. Germline values: CDR1 LNHNV, CDR2 YYDKDF (reference sequence). The CDR3 is CATSKAVTWEKGTDTQYF. CDR3 nucleotide sequence: TGTGCCACCAGCAAAGCTGTAACATGGGAGAAGGGCACAGATACGCAGTATTTT. The full variable domain, with the rest looked up from reference TRBV15 and TRBJ2-3, is DAMVIQNPRYQVTQFGKPVTLSCSQTLNHNVMYWYQQKSSQAPKLLFHYYDKDFNNEADTPDNFQSRRPNTSFCFLDIRSPGLGDTAMYLCATSKAVTWEKGTDTQYFGPGTRLTVL.